This T cell receptor beta chain was documented in a study of T cells in Graves' hyperthyroidism and ophthalmopathy. Findings of the study overall: Among clonotypes expanded in thyroid above 0.001, most were also found in blood.

Amplification of TCR beta CDR3 regions used RNA as the template. HTBI primers were used for first-round RT-PCR of the TCR CDR3. A single record per CDR3 protein comes from TCRdb applying MiXCR to the multiplex PCR reads. The data show roughly 650,000 distinct CDR3 sequences, 16% seen once. Details on this clonotype: Its antigen is still unknown.

Sequenced: blood. This TCR derives from a woman in her 40s with Graves' ophthalmopathy.

CDR3 coding DNA: TGCAGTGCTAGGGGGACCCCGGGGGGATCCACTGAAGCTTTCTTT. Protein product: CSARGTPGGSTEAFF. This chain joins TRBV20-1 and TRBJ1-1; a weak D match, TRBD1 (5 bases). There are 15 residues in the CDR3. Trimming pared 3 bases from V and 4 bases from J, leaving 18 bases between. CDR1 and CDR2 (germline): DFQATT, SNEGSKA (reference sequence).